Sequencing of this TCR beta chain was carried out in a study of CD8+CD57+ T cells in acquired aplastic anemia. Genomic DNA, serving as template, underwent TCR beta VDJ and CDR3 profiling. MiXCR, run by TCRdb on the reads, gives a single entry per CDR3 protein. The sample carries 400,000 to 600,000 distinct CDR3 sequences, under 40% recorded once. All sequencing subjects had displayed CD8+CD57+ cell expansion on flow cytometry. Trimming pared 0 bases from V and 8 bases from J, leaving 13 bases between. This CDR3 has 14 residues. CDR1 is SGHTA, CDR2 FQGNSA, per germline. Overall study findings and caveats: Comparison of patients with controls identified about 27 shared CD8+ CDR3 sequences.

Many counts were recorded for this clonotype. Its antigen remains unknown. The clonotype originates from a human donor with aplastic anemia. The rearrangement joins TRBV7-2 to TRBJ1-2, with D hard to call. Sequencing was performed on sorted CD4+, CD8+, or CD8+CD57+ T cells (not recorded which) from PBMCs. The CDR3 bases are TGTGCCAGCAGCTTAGCCGGATCTCAAGGGGGCTACACCTTC. Translation gives CASSLAGSQGGYTF.